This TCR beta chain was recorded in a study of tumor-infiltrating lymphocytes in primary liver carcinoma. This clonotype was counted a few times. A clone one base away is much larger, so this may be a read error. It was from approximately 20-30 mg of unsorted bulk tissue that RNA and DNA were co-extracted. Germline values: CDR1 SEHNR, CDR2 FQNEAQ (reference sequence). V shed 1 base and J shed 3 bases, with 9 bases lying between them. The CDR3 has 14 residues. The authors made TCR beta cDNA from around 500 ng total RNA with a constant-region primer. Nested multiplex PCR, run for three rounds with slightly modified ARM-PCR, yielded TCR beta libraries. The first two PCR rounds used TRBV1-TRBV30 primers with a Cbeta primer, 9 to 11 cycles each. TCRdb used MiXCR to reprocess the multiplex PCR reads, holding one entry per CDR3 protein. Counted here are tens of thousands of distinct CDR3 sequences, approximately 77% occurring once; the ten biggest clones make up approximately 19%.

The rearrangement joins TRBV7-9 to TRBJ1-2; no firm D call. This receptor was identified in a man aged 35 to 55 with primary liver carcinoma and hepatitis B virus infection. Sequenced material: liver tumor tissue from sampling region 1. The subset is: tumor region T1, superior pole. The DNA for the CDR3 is TGTGCCAGCAGCTTAGGGGAGTCTGACTATGGCTACACCTTC. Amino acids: CASSLGESDYGYTF.